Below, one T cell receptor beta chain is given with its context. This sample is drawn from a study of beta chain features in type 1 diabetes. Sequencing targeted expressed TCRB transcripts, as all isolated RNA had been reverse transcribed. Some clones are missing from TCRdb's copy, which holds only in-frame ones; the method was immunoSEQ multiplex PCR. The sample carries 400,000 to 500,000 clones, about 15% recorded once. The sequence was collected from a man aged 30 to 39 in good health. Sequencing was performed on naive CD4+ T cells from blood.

This CDR3 reads CASSFTRQSAFF. In DNA form, the CDR3 reads TGTGCCAGCAGCTTCACCCGTCAGTCAGCTTTCTTT. The V call is TRBV7-2, the J call TRBJ1-1, with D uncertain. Germline-derived CDR1 and CDR2 are SGHTA and FQGNSA. The CDR3 is made up of 12 amino acids. V lost 3 bases and J lost 10, with 12 bases in between.